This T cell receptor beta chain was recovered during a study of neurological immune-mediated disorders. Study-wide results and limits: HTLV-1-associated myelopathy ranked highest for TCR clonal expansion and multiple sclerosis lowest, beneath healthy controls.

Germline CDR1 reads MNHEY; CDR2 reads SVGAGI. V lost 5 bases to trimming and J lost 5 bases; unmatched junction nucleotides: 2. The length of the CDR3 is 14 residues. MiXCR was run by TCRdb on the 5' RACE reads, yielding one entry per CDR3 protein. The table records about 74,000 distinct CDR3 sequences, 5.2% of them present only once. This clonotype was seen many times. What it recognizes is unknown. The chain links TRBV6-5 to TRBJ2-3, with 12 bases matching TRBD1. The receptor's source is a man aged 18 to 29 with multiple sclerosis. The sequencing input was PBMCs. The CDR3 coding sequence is TGTGCCAGCAGTCGGGACAGGGGGCGAGATACGCAGTATTTT. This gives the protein CASSRDRGRDTQYF.